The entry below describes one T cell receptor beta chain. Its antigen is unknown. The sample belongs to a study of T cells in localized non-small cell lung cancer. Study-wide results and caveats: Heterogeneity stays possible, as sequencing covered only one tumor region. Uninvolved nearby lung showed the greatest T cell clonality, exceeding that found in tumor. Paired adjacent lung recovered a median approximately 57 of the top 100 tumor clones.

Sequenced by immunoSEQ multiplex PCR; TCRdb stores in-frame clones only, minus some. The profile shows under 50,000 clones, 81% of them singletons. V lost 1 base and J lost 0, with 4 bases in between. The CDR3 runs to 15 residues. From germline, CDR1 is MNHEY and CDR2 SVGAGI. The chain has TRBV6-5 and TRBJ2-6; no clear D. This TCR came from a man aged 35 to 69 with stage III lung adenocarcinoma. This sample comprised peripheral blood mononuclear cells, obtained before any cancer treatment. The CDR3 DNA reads TGTGCCAGCAGTTACTACCTCTCTGGGGCCAACGTCCTGACTTTC. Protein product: CASSYYLSGANVLTF.